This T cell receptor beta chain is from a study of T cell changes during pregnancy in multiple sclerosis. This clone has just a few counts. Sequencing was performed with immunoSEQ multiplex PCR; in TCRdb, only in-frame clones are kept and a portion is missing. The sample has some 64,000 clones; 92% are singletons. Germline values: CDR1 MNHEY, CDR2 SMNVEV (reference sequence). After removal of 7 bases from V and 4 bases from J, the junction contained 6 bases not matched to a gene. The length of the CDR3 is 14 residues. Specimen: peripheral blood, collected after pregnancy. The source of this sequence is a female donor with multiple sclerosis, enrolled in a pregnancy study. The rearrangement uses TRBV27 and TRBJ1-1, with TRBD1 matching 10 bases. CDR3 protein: CASTVTGGVTEAFF. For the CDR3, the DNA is TGTGCCAGCACCGTGACAGGGGGCGTCACTGAAGCTTTCTTT.